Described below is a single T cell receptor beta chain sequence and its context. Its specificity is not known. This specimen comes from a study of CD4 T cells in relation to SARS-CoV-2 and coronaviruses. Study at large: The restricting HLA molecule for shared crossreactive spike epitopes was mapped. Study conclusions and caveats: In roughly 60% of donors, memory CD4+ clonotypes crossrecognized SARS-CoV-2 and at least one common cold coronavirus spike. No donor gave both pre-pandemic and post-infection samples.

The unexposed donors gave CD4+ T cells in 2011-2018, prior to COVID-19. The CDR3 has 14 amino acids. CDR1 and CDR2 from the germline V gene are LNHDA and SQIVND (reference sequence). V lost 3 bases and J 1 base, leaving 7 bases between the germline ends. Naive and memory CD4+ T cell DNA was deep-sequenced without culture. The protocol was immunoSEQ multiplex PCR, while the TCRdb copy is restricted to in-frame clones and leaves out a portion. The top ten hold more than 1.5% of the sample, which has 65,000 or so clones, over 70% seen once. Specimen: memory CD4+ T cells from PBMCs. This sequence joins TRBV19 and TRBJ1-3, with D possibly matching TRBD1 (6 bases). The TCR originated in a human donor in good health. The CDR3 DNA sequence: TGTGCCAGTAGTATGAGGGGGTCTGGAAACACCATATATTTT. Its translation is CASSMRGSGNTIYF. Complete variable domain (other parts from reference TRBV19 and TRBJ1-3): DGGITQSPKYLFRKEGQNVTLSCEQNLNHDAMYWYRQDPGQGLRLIYYSQIVNDFQKGDIAEGYSVSREKKESFPLTVTSAQKNPTAFYLCASSMRGSGNTIYFGEGSWLTVV.